The source of this T cell receptor (beta chain) is a study of blood T cell repertoires in COVID-19. Study background: Sites across the United States, Italy and Spain contributed samples from acute and convalescent COVID-19.

In the original analysis: Nucleated cell counts were estimated from reference gene primer amplification. Data came from immunoSEQ multiplex PCR; TCRdb stores just in-frame clones and leaves some out. V and J calls plus clone size are reproduced from that table; the DNA served to infer D and trimming. The data contain 80,000 or so clones, 82% of them singletons. This CDR3 is 18 amino acids long. This sequence joins TRBV21-1 and TRBJ2-6; no DNA check was done on the table's D call, TRBD1. TRBV21-1 counts as a pseudogene. The source material was peripheral blood. This sequence originates from a human donor in a cohort sampled during active COVID-19. The CDR3 bases are TGTGCCAGCAGCAAATGGACAGGGGGCAACTCTGGGGCCAACGTCCTGACTTTC. Its protein product is CASSKWTGGNSGANVLTF.